Given below is one T cell receptor (beta chain) in context. Its matching antigen is unknown. The data belong to a study of Tregs in tolerant kidney transplant recipients. The protocol was immunoSEQ multiplex PCR, while the TCRdb copy is restricted to in-frame clones and leaves out a portion. The sample contains roughly 4,000 clones, 45% to 70% of which appear only once. General observations from the study: No direct test of biological reproducibility was done here.

The CDR3 runs to 13 residues. The V and J ends lost 8 bases and 3 bases respectively, with 12 bases between them. Germline V gives CDR1 MRHNA, CDR2 SNTAGT. The chain has TRBV6-4 and TRBJ2-3; D call uncertain. The sequence was collected from a human donor in good health. Sequencing was carried out using CD8+ T cells from blood cultured with allogeneic cells. CDR3 protein: CASPPRCTDTQYF. The CDR3 nucleotides are TGTGCCAGCCCACCGAGATGTACAGATACGCAGTATTTT.